The 3 T cell receptor beta chains listed next were all sequenced from one sample in a study of T cell responses to AZD1222 COVID-19 vaccine. Repertoires were generated with immunoSEQ multiplex PCR, while TCRdb's copy carries only in-frame clones and drops some. Found here are around 150,000 clones, about nine tenths of them singletons; the top ten hold 1.2% to 1.5%. The sequences come from peripheral blood, collected on day 0 of AZD1222 vaccination. The receptor source for this set is an adult in good health.

The V gene is TRBV3-1 (or the pseudogene TRBV3-2), the J gene TRBJ2-6; TRBD1 might be the D (5 bases). With 4 bases removed from V and 0 bases from J, the gap between germline ends came to 7 bases. Germline CDR1 LGHDT, CDR2 YNNKEL (reference sequence). This CDR3 has 15 amino acids. In DNA, the CDR3 is TGTGCCAGCAGCCCTGACAGCTCTGGGGCCAACGTCCTGACTTTC. Its translation is CASSPDSSGANVLTF.

This clone was seen at least ten times. V gene TRBV4-3 combines with J gene TRBJ1-5, with 7 bases identical to TRBD1. CDR1 is LGHNA and CDR2 is YSLEER in the germline V gene. The ends lost 0 bases at V and 3 bases at J; junction bases unmatched: 5. This CDR3 region has 16 residues. The CDR3 bases are TGCGCCAGCAGCCAAGAGGCAGGGGGAAACAATCAGCCCCAGCATTTT. As protein: CASSQEAGGNNQPQHF.

The chain uses TRBV6-4 and TRBJ1-1, with D possibly being TRBD1 (5 bases). There are 15 residues in the CDR3. Germline CDR1 MRHNA, CDR2 SNTAGT. The germline V and J ends were trimmed by 7 bases and 1 base, with 16 bases remaining between them. The CDR3 DNA reads TGTGCCAGCACCGCGGAGGGGACGGGGAACACTGAAGCTTTCTTT. Amino acids: CASTAEGTGNTEAFF.